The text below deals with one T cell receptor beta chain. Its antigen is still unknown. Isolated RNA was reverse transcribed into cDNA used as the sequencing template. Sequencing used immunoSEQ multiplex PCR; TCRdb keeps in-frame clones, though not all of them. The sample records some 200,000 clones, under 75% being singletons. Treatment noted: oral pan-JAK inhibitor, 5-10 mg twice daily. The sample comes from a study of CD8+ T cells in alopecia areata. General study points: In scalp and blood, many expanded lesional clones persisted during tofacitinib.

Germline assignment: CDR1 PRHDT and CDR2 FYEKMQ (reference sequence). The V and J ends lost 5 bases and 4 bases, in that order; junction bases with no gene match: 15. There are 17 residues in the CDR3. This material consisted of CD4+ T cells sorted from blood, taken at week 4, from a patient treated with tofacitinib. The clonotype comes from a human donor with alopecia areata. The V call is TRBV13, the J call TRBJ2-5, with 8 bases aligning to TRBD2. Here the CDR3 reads CASSQGLAVSVGETQYF. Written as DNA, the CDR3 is TGTGCCAGCAGCCAAGGACTAGCTGTATCAGTGGGAGAGACCCAGTACTTC.